A selection of T cell receptor beta chains follows, all from one sample in a study of blood T cell repertoires in COVID-19. The repertoire was sequenced with immunoSEQ multiplex PCR; TCRdb's copy has only in-frame clones and lacks some. The sample has 95,000 to 150,000 clones; approximately 90% are singletons. The source material was peripheral blood. Source of these receptors: a man aged 35 to 55 with acute or convalescent COVID-19. The CDR3 runs from the conserved cysteine through the conserved F or W. The D gene is left open where the match is weak. For some rows the clone size is stated as once, few or many, or as a class when expanded; others skip it.

DNA	CDR3	size	D	V	J
TGTGCCAGCAGCTTAGGCGCAGGGTCCACCGGGGAGCTGTTTTTT	CASSLGAGSTGELFF	few	NA	TRBV11-2	TRBJ2-2
TGTGCCAGCAGCGTAGGAACAGAGAACACTGAAGCTTTCTTT	CASSVGTENTEAFF	NA	NA	TRBV9	TRBJ1-1
TGTGCCAGCAGCCCTAGTACTAGCGGGAGGGAAGAGACCCAGTACTTC	CASSPSTSGREETQYF	NA	TRBD2	TRBV3-1/TRBV3-2	TRBJ2-5
TGTGCCAGCAGCTTAGGGGAACGTCGGCCCCAGCATTTT	CASSLGERRPQHF	NA	NA	TRBV5-8	TRBJ1-5
TGTGCCAGCTCACCAGAGACAGGGGGAAACACCATATATTTT	CASSPETGGNTIYF	NA	TRBD1	TRBV18	TRBJ1-3
TGTGCCAGCAGCCGTACAGGGCCCCACGAGCAGTACTTC	CASSRTGPHEQYF	NA	NA	TRBV12-3/TRBV12-4	TRBJ2-7
TGTGCCAGCAGTGAATATACTTCGGGGGGGGCGCCAGCTTTCTTT	CASSEYTSGGAPAFF	NA	NA	TRBV25-1	TRBJ1-1
TGTGCCAGCAGCTGGACAGGGAACGGCGGCTACACCTTC	CASSWTGNGGYTF	once	TRBD1	TRBV6-6	TRBJ1-2
TGTGCCAGCAGCGTAGAACTAGCGGGGGCCCTCAACACCGGGGAGCTGTTTTTT	CASSVELAGALNTGELFF	NA	TRBD2	TRBV9	TRBJ2-2
TGCAGCGTTCAGGCCGGGGAGGACTATGGCTACACCTTC	CSVQAGEDYGYTF	NA	NA	TRBV29-1	TRBJ1-2
TGTGCCAGCAGCTTAGTCAGGGGAGCCTACGAGCAGTACTTC	CASSLVRGAYEQYF	NA	NA	TRBV11-2	TRBJ2-7
TGTGCCAGCAGGGGGATAGGGGGAACTGAAGCTTTCTTT	CASRGIGGTEAFF	NA	NA	TRBV25-1	TRBJ1-1
TGTGCCAGCAGCTTGGGAGGGCAGTACCAAGAGACCCAGTACTTC	CASSLGGQYQETQYF	NA	NA	TRBV5-4	TRBJ2-5
TGTGCCAGCAGCGAGGACAGATTTGGGAGCTACGAGCAGTACTTC	CASSEDRFGSYEQYF	NA	NA	TRBV9	TRBJ2-7
TGTGCCAGCAGCCAGGGACTCCTCTACAATGAGCAGTTCTTC	CASSQGLLYNEQFF	few	NA	TRBV7-2	TRBJ2-1
TGTGCCAGCAGTGAAAGAAGGAGCAGTAATGAAAAACTGTTTTTT	CASSERRSSNEKLFF	NA	NA	TRBV6-1	TRBJ1-4
TGTGCCAGCAGTCCAGCAGGGGGTATTGAAAAACTGTTTTTT	CASSPAGGIEKLFF	NA	TRBD1	TRBV3-1/TRBV3-2	TRBJ1-4
TGTGCCAGCTCCGATGTGATGGGCGACGGTGAAGCTTTCTTT	CASSDVMGDGEAFF	NA	NA	TRBV18	TRBJ1-1
TGCAGCGTTGCTTCAGGCATTTATGGCTACACCTTC	CSVASGIYGYTF	NA	NA	TRBV29-1	TRBJ1-2
TGTGCCAGCAGCTTCGAGGGACAGTACTATGAAAAACTGTTTTTT	CASSFEGQYYEKLFF	NA	TRBD1	TRBV7-2	TRBJ1-4
TGTGCCAGCAGTGGGCCGACTAGCGGGAGAGCAGAGACCCAGTACTTC	CASSGPTSGRAETQYF	NA	TRBD2	TRBV25-1	TRBJ2-5
TGTGCCAGCAGCCCCCGGCAGGTCGGAGAGCAGTTCTTC	CASSPRQVGEQFF	NA	NA	TRBV7-2	TRBJ2-1
TGTGCCAGCAGTCTTCAGGGGCATGGCAATCAGCCCCAGCATTTT	CASSLQGHGNQPQHF	NA	NA	TRBV6-5	TRBJ1-5
TGTGCCACCAGTGATTCCGACAGGCCCTTTCACAACTCTGGAAACACCATATATTTT	CATSDSDRPFHNSGNTIYF	NA	NA	TRBV24-1	TRBJ1-3
TGTGCCAGCAGTTACCCCCGGACAGGGGGAGGATCACCCCTCCACTTT	CASSYPRTGGGSPLHF	NA	TRBD1	TRBV6-2/TRBV6-3	TRBJ1-6
TGTGCCAGCAGCTTAATGAACAGGGGCTGGGACACTGAAGCTTTCTTT	CASSLMNRGWDTEAFF	NA	TRBD1	TRBV7-2	TRBJ1-1
TGTGCCAGCAGCTCCTCCGGACAGGCAACCTACAATGAGCAGTTCTTC	CASSSSGQATYNEQFF	NA	TRBD1	TRBV7-6	TRBJ2-1
TGTGCCAGTAGCCTGGAGGGGACAGGGGATTACGAGCAGTACTTC	CASSLEGTGDYEQYF	NA	TRBD1	TRBV19	TRBJ2-7
TGTGCCTGGAGTGTACAACAGTCCTACGAGCAGTACTTC	CAWSVQQSYEQYF	few	NA	TRBV30	TRBJ2-7
TGTGCCAGCAGCTTAGTGGGACAGGGTAATTCACCCCTCCACTTT	CASSLVGQGNSPLHF	NA	TRBD1	TRBV7-9	TRBJ1-6
TGTGCCAGCAGCGTTCGACGGGGGAGAACGCCCCAGCATTTT	CASSVRRGRTPQHF	once	NA	TRBV9	TRBJ1-5
TGTGCCAGCAGCGTGTCAGGGGGCGTTGGAAACACCATATATTTT	CASSVSGGVGNTIYF	NA	TRBD1	TRBV7-2	TRBJ1-3
TGTGCCAGCAGCCATTATAACACTGAAGCTTTCTTT	CASSHYNTEAFF	few	NA	TRBV16	TRBJ1-1
TGTGCCAGCAGAATAGCAGGGGCCGAGCAGTACTTC	CASRIAGAEQYF	NA	NA	TRBV25-1	TRBJ2-7
TGTGCTAGTGGTATCGGGACAGGGGCGGCCTATGGCTACACCTTC	CASGIGTGAAYGYTF	NA	TRBD1	TRBV12-5	TRBJ1-2
TGTGCCAGCAGTGCGGACAGGATAAATTCCTACGAGCAGTACTTC	CASSADRINSYEQYF	NA	TRBD1	TRBV2	TRBJ2-7
TGTGCCAGCAGCTCTTCCCGCTCTGGGGCCAACGTCCTGACTTTC	CASSSSRSGANVLTF	NA	NA	TRBV7-3	TRBJ2-6
TGTGCCAGCAGCTTAAAGTTCGACAGGTATTCCTACGAGCAGTACTTC	CASSLKFDRYSYEQYF	NA	NA	TRBV11-2	TRBJ2-7
TGTGCCAGCAGCCTGACAGGGACCGCCGAGCAGTACTTC	CASSLTGTAEQYF	NA	TRBD1	TRBV11-3	TRBJ2-7
TGTGCCAGCAGCCTTCGACAGGGGCTGAACACCGGGGAGCTGTTTTTT	CASSLRQGLNTGELFF	NA	TRBD1	TRBV3-1/TRBV3-2	TRBJ2-2
TGTGCCAGTAGTAAGCAGGGTAGTAACTATGGCTACACCTTC	CASSKQGSNYGYTF	NA	NA	TRBV19	TRBJ1-2
TGTGCCAGCAGTCCGACGGGAGATACGCAGTATTTT	CASSPTGDTQYF	once	NA	TRBV6-5	TRBJ2-3
TGTGCCAGCAGTCTAGCCCCTCCTGACAGGGTCCACGAGCAGTACTTC	CASSLAPPDRVHEQYF	NA	TRBD1	TRBV27	TRBJ2-7
TGTGCCAGCAGCTCCGGACTAGCGGGAGGTACCGGGGAGCTGTTTTTT	CASSSGLAGGTGELFF	NA	TRBD2	TRBV7-3	TRBJ2-2
TGTGCCAGCAGTGATACGATTCAGGGCGTTGATGGCTACACCTTC	CASSDTIQGVDGYTF	many	NA	TRBV6-4	TRBJ1-2
TGTGCCAGCAGTTTAGGGGGCCAGCCCCAGCATTTT	CASSLGGQPQHF	NA	NA	TRBV12-3/TRBV12-4	TRBJ1-5
TGTGCCAGTAGTACCGGACTAGGGTACGAGCAGTACTTC	CASSTGLGYEQYF	NA	TRBD2	TRBV19	TRBJ2-7
TGTGCCAGCAGCTCCAGACAGGGGTATTTGGGCAATCAGCCCCAGCATTTT	CASSSRQGYLGNQPQHF	NA	TRBD1	TRBV7-3	TRBJ1-5
TGTGCCAGCAGCTTGGCAGTCCGGGAGGGGCACACCGGGGAGCTGTTTTTT	CASSLAVREGHTGELFF	NA	TRBD2	TRBV5-6	TRBJ2-2
TGTGCCTGGGGGAGCTCCTATAATTCACCCCTCCACTTT	CAWGSSYNSPLHF	once	NA	TRBV30	TRBJ1-6
TGTGCCAGTAGTACAGGGACAGGGCGAGGGGAGACCCAGTACTTC	CASSTGTGRGETQYF	NA	TRBD1	TRBV19	TRBJ2-5
TGTGCCAGTAGCCCGGGACTCGTATACAATGAGCAGTTCTTC	CASSPGLVYNEQFF	NA	NA	TRBV19	TRBJ2-1
TGTGCCACTCGAAACTACACGCAGTATTTT	CATRNYTQYF	NA	NA	TRBV19	TRBJ2-3
TGTGCCAGCAGCCGGACTAGCAACTACGAGCAGTACTTC	CASSRTSNYEQYF	NA	TRBD2	TRBV11-3	TRBJ2-7
TGTGCCAGCAGTTTCGGGGAAGACACTGAAGCTTTCTTT	CASSFGEDTEAFF	NA	NA	TRBV12-3/TRBV12-4	TRBJ1-1
TGTGCCAGCAGTTTATCGTTAGCCGGGGAGCTGTTTTTT	CASSLSLAGELFF	NA	NA	TRBV12-3/TRBV12-4	TRBJ2-2
TGCGCCAGCAGCGGCGGTGCGAACACCGGGGAGCTGTTTTTT	CASSGGANTGELFF	NA	NA	TRBV10-2	TRBJ2-2